The 30 T cell receptor beta chains listed next were all sequenced from one sample in a study of Graves' ophthalmopathy and Graves' hyperthyroidism. The authors amplified TCR beta CDR3 regions from RNA transcripts. First-round RT-PCR used HTBI primers; second-round multiplex PCR followed. TCRdb re-called the multiplex PCR reads through MiXCR, storing one row per CDR3 protein. This table has over a million distinct CDR3 sequences, 35% to 45% appearing once. The sample taken for sequencing was peripheral blood or thyroid tissue (not recorded which). The receptors shown here come from an adult man with Graves' hyperthyroidism.

This chain uses TRBV20-1 with TRBJ1-1; TRBD1 might be the D (5 bases). Trimming left V 5 bases short and J 10 bases short, with 17 bases between. Germline CDR1 is DFQATT and CDR2 is SNEGSKA (reference sequence). The CDR3 consists of 12 residues. CDR3 sequence reads: CSAHLAGQGAFF. CDR3 DNA sequence: TGCAGTGCTCATCTAGCGGGGCAAGGAGCTTTCTTT.

This clonotype was detected ten times or more. The rearrangement links TRBV7-2 to TRBJ2-7; 10 nucleotides agree with TRBD1. This CDR3 is built from 15 residues. With V trimmed by 5 bases and J by 2 bases, 6 bases remained unmatched. Germline V gives CDR1 SGHTA, CDR2 FQGNSA. CDR3 amino acids: CASSIWTGGTYEQYF. CDR3 in DNA: TGTGCCAGCAGCATCTGGACAGGGGGAACCTACGAGCAGTACTTC.

This clonotype was seen ten or more times. The J gene is TRBJ2-7, the V gene TRBV29-1; 11 bases are a match to TRBD1. V lost 4 bases and J lost 3; bases outside the gene matches: 5. The V gene's germline CDR1 is SQVTM and CDR2 ANQGSEA. The length of the CDR3 is 14 residues. The CDR3: CSVGVGTGGYEQYF. The CDR3 DNA follows: TGCAGCGTTGGGGTCGGGACAGGGGGCTACGAGCAGTACTTC.

Concerning this clonotype: A much larger clone differs from this one at a single base, so this may be a read error. The chain carries TRBV20-1 and TRBJ2-7; no firm D call. The CDR3 sequence is 14 residues long. CDR1 and CDR2 (germline): DFQATT, SNEGSKA (reference sequence). V lost 0 bases to trimming and J lost 3 bases, with 12 bases between them. The CDR3 DNA follows: TGCAGTGCTAGAGATTCGGAAAACATCTACGAGCAGTACTTC. Residues: CSARDSENIYEQYF.

As regards this clonotype: This may come from a read error, since a much larger clone is one base off. V and J are TRBV5-6 and TRBJ2-7; D may be TRBD2 (6 bases). This CDR3 is built from 13 residues. Germline V gene sequence: CDR1 SGHDT, CDR2 YYEEEE. The DNA for the CDR3 is TGTGCCAGCAGTCCCGTGGAGGGGAACGAGAAGTACTTC. It encodes CASSPVEGNEKYF.

There are a few counts of this clonotype. The chain carries TRBV12-3 or TRBV12-4 and TRBJ2-7, with unresolved D. With 4 bases removed from V and 6 bases from J, the gap between germline ends came to 10 bases. The length of the CDR3 is 12 residues. DNA for the CDR3: TGTGCCAGCAGTTCTCTACCACTCGAGCAGTACTTC. This translates into CASSSLPLEQYF.

The chain couples TRBV15 to TRBJ1-4; a possible D gene is TRBD1 (5 bases). Trimming took 6 bases from V and 8 from J, leaving 22 bases between them. Germline V gene sequence: CDR1 LNHNV, CDR2 YYDKDF (reference sequence). CDR3 length equals 16 residues. The CDR3 sequence is CATSSATGTQLEKLFF. In DNA, the CDR3 is TGTGCCACCAGTAGTGCTACCGGGACCCAACTGGAAAAACTGTTTTTT. Using reference TRBV15 and TRBJ1-4 for the parts outside the CDR3, the full variable domain is DAMVIQNPRYQVTQFGKPVTLSCSQTLNHNVMYWYQQKSSQAPKLLFHYYDKDFNNEADTPDNFQSRRPNTSFCFLDIRSPGLGDTAMYLCATSSATGTQLEKLFFGSGTQLSVL.

The chain recombines TRBV4-3 with TRBJ2-5; TRBD2 aligns across 9 bases. The junction had 14 bases not matched to a gene; V was cut back by 0 bases and J by 6 bases. Germline assignment: CDR1 LGHNA and CDR2 YSLEER. CDR3 length: 18 residues. Written as DNA, the CDR3 is TGCGCCAGCAGCCAAGACGGGGGGCGGGAGGGTGTTAGGAAGACCCAGTACTTC. Protein product: CASSQDGGREGVRKTQYF.

In this sample, this clonotype turned up a few times. The chain employs TRBV19 and TRBJ2-5; D is perhaps TRBD1 (6 bases). V was clipped by 4 bases and J by 5 bases, with 11 bases between them. CDR3 length: 13 amino acids. CDR1 is LNHDA and CDR2 is SQIVND in the germline V gene (reference sequence). The CDR3 spells CASSKGVMETQYF. As DNA, the CDR3 is TGTGCCAGTAGTAAGGGGGTGATGGAGACCCAGTACTTC.

This clonotype was found a few times. This rearrangement joins TRBV3-2 to TRBJ1-2; the table's D call of TRBD1 was not tested on the DNA. TRBV3-2 is labeled a pseudogene. This CDR3 is built from 12 residues. CDR3 amino acids: CAIDRADYGYTF. The CDR3, as DNA: TGTGCCATCGACAGGGCGGACTATGGCTACACCTTC.

J is TRBJ1-6 and V is TRBV2; D is possibly TRBD1 (6 bases). Germline CDR1 reads SNHLY; CDR2 reads FYNNEI. The V end lost 6 bases, the J end lost 12 bases, and 27 bases lay between the germline ends. This CDR3 region has 17 residues. The CDR3 reads CASSYTLNRGRGEPLHF. DNA of the CDR3: TGTGCCAGCAGCTACACCCTCAACCGTGGCAGGGGAGAACCCCTCCACTTT.

This clonotype was observed many times. The CDR3 coding sequence is TGCGCCAGCAGTGAGTTCACTAGCGGGAGGGTGGAGACCCAGTACTTC. Amino acid sequence: CASSEFTSGRVETQYF. The chain has TRBV10-2 and TRBJ2-5; 13 nucleotides line up with TRBD2. The J segment lost 5 bases and the V segment lost 1 base, leaving 4 bases of the junction unmatched. There are 16 residues in the CDR3. The germline CDR1 and CDR2 sequences are WSHSY and SAAADI.

Turning to this clonotype: One base away lies a much larger clone, so this may be a sequencing read error. The V and J genes are TRBV14 and TRBJ2-5, with D possibly matching TRBD2 (6 bases). The CDR3 runs to 14 residues. From germline, CDR1 is SGHDN and CDR2 FVKESK. The CDR3 sequence is CASSHVAGEETQCF. The DNA for the CDR3 is TGTGCCAGCAGCCATGTTGCCGGGGAGGAGACCCAGTGCTTC.

This clonotype has a count of ten or more. CDR3 protein: CASSFPRGGVNTEAFF. The DNA for the CDR3 is TGTGCCAGCAGCTTCCCCCGGGGGGGAGTGAACACTGAAGCTTTCTTT. The chain employs TRBV7-9 and TRBJ1-1; a possible D gene is TRBD1 (5 bases). The CDR3 length is 16 residues. V was pared by 3 bases and J by 0 bases, with 14 bases between. Germline V gene lookup returns CDR1 SEHNR and CDR2 FQNEAQ (reference sequence).

V and J are TRBV10-3 and TRBJ1-4; TRBD1 is a possible D gene (6 bases). The CDR3 length is 14 residues. Trimming pared 6 bases from V and 7 bases from J, leaving 15 bases between. Germline loops: CDR1 ENHRY, CDR2 SYGVKD. The CDR3 loop is CAIRSGGPPEKLFF. DNA of the CDR3: TGTGCCATCAGGAGCGGGGGGCCCCCTGAAAAACTGTTTTTT.

This clonotype was seen at least ten times. CDR3 nucleotides: TGTGCCAGCAGCTCCAAGACTAGCTCCCAAGAGACCCAGTACTTC. This encodes CASSSKTSSQETQYF. The chain is built from TRBV7-9 and TRBJ2-5; 7 nucleotides agree with TRBD2. J lost 1 base, V lost 4 bases, and 6 bases had no gene match. The germline V gene has CDR1 SEHNR and CDR2 FQNEAQ (reference sequence). The CDR3 length is 15 residues. The full variable domain, its missing parts supplied by reference TRBV7-9 and TRBJ2-5, is DTGVSQNPRHKITKRGQNVTFRCDPISEHNRLYWYRQTLGQGPEFLTYFQNEAQLEKSRLLSDRFSAERPKGSFSTLEIQRTEQGDSAMYLCASSSKTSSQETQYFGPGTRLLVL.

V is TRBV28 and J is TRBJ1-4, with D possibly matching TRBD1 (5 bases). V was trimmed by 5 bases and J by 8 bases, leaving 15 bases between them. The germline V gene encodes CDR1 MDHEN and CDR2 SYDVKM. This CDR3 spans 14 amino acids. The CDR3 nucleotides read TGTGCCAGCAGTGTTCCTGACGGGACCGAAAAACTGTTTTTT. Residues: CASSVPDGTEKLFF.

The sample holds a few counts of this clonotype. The V gene is TRBV6-6, the J gene TRBJ1-5; a possible D gene is TRBD1 (6 bases). The V gene lost 6 bases and the J gene lost 5 bases, with 14 bases spanning the gap. This CDR3 contains 14 residues. From germline, CDR1 is MNHNY and CDR2 SVGAGI (reference sequence). The CDR3 loop reads CASRRTGMYQPQHF. The CDR3 region has the DNA TGTGCCAGCAGACGCACAGGGATGTATCAGCCCCAGCATTTT.

The V and J genes are TRBV11-2 and TRBJ2-5, with 9 bases matching TRBD1. The CDR3 is made up of 17 amino acids. Germline-derived CDR1 and CDR2 are SGHAT and FQNNGV. After removal of 3 bases from V and 5 bases from J, the junction contained 13 bases not matched to a gene. The DNA for the CDR3 is TGTGCCAGCAGCTTGGACCGGGACAGGGATTTCAGGGAGACCCAGTACTTC. This codes for CASSLDRDRDFRETQYF.

This clonotype has at least ten counts. The chain combines TRBV11-2 with TRBJ2-2; D gene uncertain. Trimming took off 3 bases at V and 7 bases at J, with 12 bases between the two ends. The CDR3 runs 14 residues. From germline, CDR1 is SGHAT and CDR2 FQNNGV. Here the CDR3 DNA reads TGTGCCAGCAGCTTCCGGGCTTCACACGGGGAGCTGTTTTTT. Translated: CASSFRASHGELFF.

The chain couples TRBV4-1 to TRBJ2-7; 9 nucleotides match TRBD1. The junction had 11 bases not matched to a gene; V was cut back by 5 bases and J by 6 bases. The CDR3 has 15 residues. The germline V gene has CDR1 MGHRA and CDR2 YSYEKL. CDR3 in DNA: TGCGCCAGCAGCGCCCACAGGGGGCTGGGGGTCGAGCAGTACTTC. Amino acids: CASSAHRGLGVEQYF.

On this clonotype itself: Mismatch with germline at one junction end may stem from a read error. CDR3 coding DNA: TGTGCCAGCAGCTCTACAGAAAGCTACGAGCAGTGCTTC. Protein: CASSSTESYEQCF. The chain has TRBV11-2 and TRBJ2-7, with D hard to call. The length of the CDR3 is 13 residues. Germline V gives CDR1 SGHAT, CDR2 FQNNGV. The full variable domain, rest sourced from reference TRBV11-2 and TRBJ2-7, is EAGVAQSPRYKIIEKRQSVAFWCNPISGHATLYWYQQILGQGPKLLIQFQNNGVVDDSQLPKDRFSAERLKGVDSTLKIQPAKLEDSAVYLCASSSTESYEQCFGPGTRLTVT.

The J gene is TRBJ1-6, the V gene TRBV7-9, with TRBD1 identical over 9 bases. Trimming took 5 bases from V and 8 from J; bases not matched to a gene: 7. The CDR3 has 15 amino acids. Germline assignment: CDR1 SEHNR and CDR2 FQNEAQ (reference sequence). CDR3 amino acids: CASSPWTGADSPLHF. The CDR3 DNA reads as TGTGCCAGCAGCCCATGGACAGGGGCAGATTCACCCCTCCACTTT.

This clonotype was seen only a few times. This chain joins TRBV6-4 and TRBJ1-5; a weak D match, TRBD1 (5 bases). Trimming cost V 11 bases and J 3 bases, with 14 bases left between them. Germline V CDR1 and CDR2: MRHNA, SNTAGT. The CDR3 runs 13 residues. This CDR3 reads CAANQGPNQPQHF. The CDR3 DNA is TGTGCCGCCAACCAGGGTCCCAATCAGCCCCAGCATTTT.

J is TRBJ1-3 and V is TRBV7-9; a possible D gene is TRBD1 (5 bases). This CDR3 has 13 residues. V lost 5 bases, J lost 8 bases, and 13 bases lay in between. The germline V gene encodes CDR1 SEHNR and CDR2 FQNEAQ (reference sequence). CDR3 DNA sequence: TGTGCCAGCAGCCGAAATAGGGGACACACCATATATTTT. Translation: CASSRNRGHTIYF.

The table lists this clonotype with a count of one. Since a much larger clone is just one base distant, this may be a read error. The rearrangement joins TRBV2 to TRBJ1-4, with D unresolved. This CDR3 comprises 10 residues. V lost 8 bases and J 16 bases, leaving 14 bases between the germline ends. Germline values: CDR1 SNHLY, CDR2 FYNNEI. The CDR3, as DNA: TGTGCCAGCGATGGAGGTCGGCCGTTTTTT. This translates into CASDGGRPFF.

This clonotype was seen ten or more times. This chain links TRBV7-9 with TRBJ2-5; 9 bases align to TRBD2. The V segment lost 5 bases and the J segment 3 bases; nucleotides outside the gene matches: 4. The V gene's germline CDR1 is SEHNR and CDR2 FQNEAQ (reference sequence). This CDR3 has 14 residues. The CDR3 spells CASSTAGGKETQYF. CDR3 in DNA: TGTGCCAGCAGCACAGCGGGGGGAAAAGAGACCCAGTACTTC.

This clonotype has at least ten counts. This chain connects TRBV12-3 or TRBV12-4 to TRBJ1-1, with 12 bases aligning to TRBD1. V shed 5 bases, J shed 4 bases, and the junction held 8 bases outside the gene matches. The CDR3 totals 16 residues. The CDR3 nucleotides are TGTGCCAGCAGTCCAGGGACAGGGGGCGTCGGCACTGAAGCTTTCTTT. The encoded protein is CASSPGTGGVGTEAFF.

The chain employs TRBV24-1 and TRBJ2-5; 11 bases line up with TRBD2. CDR1 and CDR2 (germline): KGHDR, SFDVKD. The CDR3 is made up of 16 amino acids. With 7 bases clipped from V and 0 bases from J, the junction kept 6 bases outside the gene matches. CDR3 region: CATSPRTSGHQETQYF. CDR3 nucleotide sequence: TGTGCCACCAGCCCCCGGACTAGCGGGCACCAAGAGACCCAGTACTTC.

This chain links TRBV5-1 with TRBJ2-7; 11 bases agree with TRBD1. Germline V CDR1 and CDR2: SGHRS, YFSETQ. This CDR3 region has 15 residues. After removal of 3 bases from V and 7 bases from J, the junction contained 9 bases not matched to a gene. The CDR3 coding sequence is TGCGCCAGCAGCTACGGACAGGGGGCATGGGAAGAGCAGTACTTC. It encodes CASSYGQGAWEEQYF.